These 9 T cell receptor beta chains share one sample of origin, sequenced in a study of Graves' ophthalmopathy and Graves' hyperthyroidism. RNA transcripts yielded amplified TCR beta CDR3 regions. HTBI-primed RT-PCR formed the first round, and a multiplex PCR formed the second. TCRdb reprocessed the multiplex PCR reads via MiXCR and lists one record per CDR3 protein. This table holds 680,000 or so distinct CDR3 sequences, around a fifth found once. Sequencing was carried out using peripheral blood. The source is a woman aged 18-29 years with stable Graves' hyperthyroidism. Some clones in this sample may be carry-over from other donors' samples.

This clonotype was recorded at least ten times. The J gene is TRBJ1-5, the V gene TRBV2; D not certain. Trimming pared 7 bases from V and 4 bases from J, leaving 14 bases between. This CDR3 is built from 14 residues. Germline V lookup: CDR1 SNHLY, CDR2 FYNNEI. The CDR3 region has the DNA TGTGCCAGCACTACAACGAACTCGAATCAGCCCCAGCATTTT. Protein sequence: CASTTTNSNQPQHF.

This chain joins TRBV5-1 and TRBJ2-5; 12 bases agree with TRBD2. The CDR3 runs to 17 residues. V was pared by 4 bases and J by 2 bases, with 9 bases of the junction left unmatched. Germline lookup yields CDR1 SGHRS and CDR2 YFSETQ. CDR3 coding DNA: TGCGCCAGCAGCCCGGGATCGACTAGCGGGGGTCAAGAGACCCAGTACTTC. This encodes CASSPGSTSGGQETQYF. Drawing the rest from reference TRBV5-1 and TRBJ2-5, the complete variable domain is KAGVTQTPRYLIKTRGQQVTLSCSPISGHRSVSWYQQTPGQGLQFLFEYFSETQRNKGNFPGRFSGRQFSNSRSEMNVSTLELGDSALYLCASSPGSTSGGQETQYFGPGTRLLVL.

Here the CDR3 reads CASRPLGVHSNQPQHF. The CDR3 DNA sequence: TGTGCCAGTAGGCCCCTTGGAGTCCATAGCAATCAGCCCCAGCATTTT. V gene TRBV19 combines with J gene TRBJ1-5; D unclear. The CDR3 is made up of 16 amino acids. Germline assignment: CDR1 LNHDA and CDR2 SQIVND (reference sequence). Trimming took 6 bases from V and 0 from J, leaving 15 bases between them.

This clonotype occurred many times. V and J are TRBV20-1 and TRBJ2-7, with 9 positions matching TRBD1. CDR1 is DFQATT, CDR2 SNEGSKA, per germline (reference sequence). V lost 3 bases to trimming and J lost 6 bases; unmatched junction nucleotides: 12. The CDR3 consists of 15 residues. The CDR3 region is CSASGNGQGISEQYF. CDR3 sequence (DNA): TGCAGTGCTAGTGGGAACGGACAGGGGATCAGCGAGCAGTACTTC.

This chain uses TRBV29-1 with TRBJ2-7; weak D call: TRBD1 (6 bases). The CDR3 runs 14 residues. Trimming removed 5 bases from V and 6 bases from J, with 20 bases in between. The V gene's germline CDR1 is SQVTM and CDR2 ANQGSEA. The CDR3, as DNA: TGCAGCGTTAACCCGGGACACGGGATCTCCGAGCAGTACTTC. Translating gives CSVNPGHGISEQYF.

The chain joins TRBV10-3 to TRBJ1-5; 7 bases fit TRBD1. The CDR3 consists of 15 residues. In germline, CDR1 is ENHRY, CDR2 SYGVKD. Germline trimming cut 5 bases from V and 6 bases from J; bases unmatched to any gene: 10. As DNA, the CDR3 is TGTGCCATCAGTCAACAGGGGCTAGGGGGTCAGCCCCAGCATTTT. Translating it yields CAISQQGLGGQPQHF.

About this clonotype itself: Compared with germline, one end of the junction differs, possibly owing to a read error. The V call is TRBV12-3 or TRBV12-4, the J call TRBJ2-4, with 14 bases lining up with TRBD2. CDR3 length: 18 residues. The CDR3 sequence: CASRPTSGGDKAKNIKYF. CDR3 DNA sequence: TGTGCCAGCAGACCGACTAGCGGGGGGGATAAAGCCAAAAACATTAAGTACTTC.

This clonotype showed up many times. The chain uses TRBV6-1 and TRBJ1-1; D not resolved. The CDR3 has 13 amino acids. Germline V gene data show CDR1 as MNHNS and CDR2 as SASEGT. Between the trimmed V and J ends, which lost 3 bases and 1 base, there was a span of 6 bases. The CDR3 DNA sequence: TGTGCCAGCAGTGACAGCCAGAACACTGAAGCTTTCTTT. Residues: CASSDSQNTEAFF.

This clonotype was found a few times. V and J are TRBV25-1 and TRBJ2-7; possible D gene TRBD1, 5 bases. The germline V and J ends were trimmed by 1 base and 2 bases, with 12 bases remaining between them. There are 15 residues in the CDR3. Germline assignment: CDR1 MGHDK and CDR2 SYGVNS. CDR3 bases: TGTGCCAGCAGTGAATCCTGGGGCGTCGCCTACGAGCAGTACTTC. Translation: CASSESWGVAYEQYF.